This TCR beta chain was observed in a study of T-cell reconstitution after alpha-beta-depleted transplantation in children (dated by TCRdb to 2016 to 2018). With respect to the entire study: Using TCR repertoire profiling, the study quantitatively followed how T-cell immune reconstitution unfolded in children after TCRalphabeta/CD19-depleted allogeneic hematopoietic cell transplantation.

For CDR1 and CDR2, the germline V gene lists SGHRS and YFSETQ. Here V drops 1 base and J drops 4 bases, and the junction holds 12 bases not matched to any gene. From its cysteine to its phenylalanine, the CDR3 spans 18 amino acids. This entry keeps only the CDR3 DNA: 54 bases, framed from base 1. A note on this clonotype: There is no known antigen for this receptor. Nothing much larger sits one base from this clone, and base qualities are not available.

The investigation overall reported the following: The frequencies of hyperexpanded clones fell over the following months, and after one year, T-cell counts and TCRbeta diversity were mostly attributed to newly produced T cells. In some patients, the high TCRbeta diversity seen at day 60 was put down to recipient T cells and intrathymic progenitors that had survived conditioning. The apparently early recovery of alphabetaT-cell counts about two months after transplant reportedly depended on only several hundred rapidly expanded clones that came from non-depleted graft cells.

The library was obtained by PCR. Data came from an Illumina HiSeq 2500. Molecular barcoding was employed in the preparation of TCR libraries, with unique molecular identifiers being used to normalize TCRbeta repertoire quantification. TCRdb applied fastp at Q25 and MiXCR to the public reads, then kept only in-frame beta chains. For every CDR3 protein sequence, its rows merge into one entry that carries the most common genes and DNA. Recorded for this sample are approximately 650,000 distinct CDR3 sequences; about an eighth of them occurred a single time. Of the sample, 0.79% falls within the top ten clones. The treatment or condition label corresponds to: allogeneic hematopoietic cell transplantation with graft depleted of TCRalphabeta T cells and CD19 B cells. The transplant recipients were children given TCRalphabeta/CD19-depleted allogeneic hematopoietic cell grafts.

This clonotype was obtained from a girl aged 2-10 years with congenital amegakaryocytic thrombocytopenia, due to receive a stem cell transplant. Here the chain combines TRBV5-1 and TRBJ2-1, and 9 junctional nucleotides match TRBD2. This material consisted of PBMCs, taken before TCRalphabeta/CD19-depleted stem cell transplant. The bases are TGCGCCAGCAGCTTGTCGCTAGCGGGGACGACCGGATACAATGAGCAGTTCTTC. Its amino acids are CASSLSLAGTTGYNEQFF. When the CDR3 is completed using the reference TRBV5-1 and TRBJ2-1 genes on either side, the full variable domain is KAGVTQTPRYLIKTRGQQVTLSCSPISGHRSVSWYQQTPGQGLQFLFEYFSETQRNKGNFPGRFSGRQFSNSRSEMNVSTLELGDSALYLCASSLSLAGTTGYNEQFFGPGTRLTVL.